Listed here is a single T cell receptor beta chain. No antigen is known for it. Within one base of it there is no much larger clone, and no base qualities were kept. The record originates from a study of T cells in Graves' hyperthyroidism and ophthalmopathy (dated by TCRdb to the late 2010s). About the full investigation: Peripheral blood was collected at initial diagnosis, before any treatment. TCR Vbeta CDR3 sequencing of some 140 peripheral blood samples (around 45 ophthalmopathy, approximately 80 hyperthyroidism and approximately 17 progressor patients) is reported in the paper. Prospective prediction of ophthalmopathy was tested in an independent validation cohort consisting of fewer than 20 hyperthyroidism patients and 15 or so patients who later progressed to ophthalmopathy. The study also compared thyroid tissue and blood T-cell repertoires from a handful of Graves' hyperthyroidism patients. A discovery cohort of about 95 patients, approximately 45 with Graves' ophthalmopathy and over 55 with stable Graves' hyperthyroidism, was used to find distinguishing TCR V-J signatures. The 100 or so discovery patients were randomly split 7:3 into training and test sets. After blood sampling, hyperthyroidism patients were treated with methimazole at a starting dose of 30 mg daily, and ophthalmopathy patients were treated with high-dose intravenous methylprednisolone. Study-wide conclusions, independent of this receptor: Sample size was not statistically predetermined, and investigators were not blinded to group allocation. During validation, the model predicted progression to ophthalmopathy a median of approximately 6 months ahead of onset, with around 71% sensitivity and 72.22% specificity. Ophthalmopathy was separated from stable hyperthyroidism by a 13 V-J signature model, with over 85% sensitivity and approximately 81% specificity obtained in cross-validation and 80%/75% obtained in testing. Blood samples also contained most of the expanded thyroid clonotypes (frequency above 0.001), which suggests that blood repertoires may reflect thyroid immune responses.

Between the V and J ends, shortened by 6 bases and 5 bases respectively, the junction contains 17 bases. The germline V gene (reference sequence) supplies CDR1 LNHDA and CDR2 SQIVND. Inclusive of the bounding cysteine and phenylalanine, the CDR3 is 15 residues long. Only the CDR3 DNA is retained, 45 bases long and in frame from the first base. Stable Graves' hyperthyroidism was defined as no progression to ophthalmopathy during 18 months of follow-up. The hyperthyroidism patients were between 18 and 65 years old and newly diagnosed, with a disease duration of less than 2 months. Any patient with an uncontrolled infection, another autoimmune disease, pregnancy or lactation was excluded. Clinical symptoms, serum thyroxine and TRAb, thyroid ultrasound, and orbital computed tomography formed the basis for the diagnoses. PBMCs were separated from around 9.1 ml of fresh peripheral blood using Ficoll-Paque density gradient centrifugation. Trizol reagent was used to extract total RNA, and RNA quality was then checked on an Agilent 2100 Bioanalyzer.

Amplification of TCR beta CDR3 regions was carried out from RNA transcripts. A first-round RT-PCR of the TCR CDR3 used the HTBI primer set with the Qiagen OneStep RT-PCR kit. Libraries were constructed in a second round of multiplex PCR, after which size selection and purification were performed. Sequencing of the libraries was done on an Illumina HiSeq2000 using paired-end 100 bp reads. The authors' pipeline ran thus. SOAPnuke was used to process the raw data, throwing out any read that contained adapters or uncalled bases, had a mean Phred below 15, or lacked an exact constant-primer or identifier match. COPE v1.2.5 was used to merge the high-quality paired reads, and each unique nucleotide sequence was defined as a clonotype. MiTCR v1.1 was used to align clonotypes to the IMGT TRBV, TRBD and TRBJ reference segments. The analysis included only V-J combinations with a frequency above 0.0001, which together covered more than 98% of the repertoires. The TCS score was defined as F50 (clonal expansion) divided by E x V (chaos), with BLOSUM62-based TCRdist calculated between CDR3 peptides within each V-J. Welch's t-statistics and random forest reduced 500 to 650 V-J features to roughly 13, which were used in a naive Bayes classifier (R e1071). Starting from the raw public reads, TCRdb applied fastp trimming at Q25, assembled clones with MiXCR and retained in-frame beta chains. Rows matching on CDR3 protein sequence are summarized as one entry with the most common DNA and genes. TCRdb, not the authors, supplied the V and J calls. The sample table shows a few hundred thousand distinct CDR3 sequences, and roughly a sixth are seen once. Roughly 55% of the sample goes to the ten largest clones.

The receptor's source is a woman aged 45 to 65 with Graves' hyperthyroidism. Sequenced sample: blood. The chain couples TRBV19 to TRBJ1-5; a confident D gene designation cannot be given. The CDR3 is CASSYPFEGYQPQHF. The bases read TGTGCCAGTAGCTACCCCTTCGAGGGTTATCAGCCCCAGCATTTT. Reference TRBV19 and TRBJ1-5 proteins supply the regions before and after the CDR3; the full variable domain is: DGGITQSPKYLFRKEGQNVTLSCEQNLNHDAMYWYRQDPGQGLRLIYYSQIVNDFQKGDIAEGYSVSREKKESFPLTVTSAQKNPTAFYLCASSYPFEGYQPQHFGDGTRLSIL.